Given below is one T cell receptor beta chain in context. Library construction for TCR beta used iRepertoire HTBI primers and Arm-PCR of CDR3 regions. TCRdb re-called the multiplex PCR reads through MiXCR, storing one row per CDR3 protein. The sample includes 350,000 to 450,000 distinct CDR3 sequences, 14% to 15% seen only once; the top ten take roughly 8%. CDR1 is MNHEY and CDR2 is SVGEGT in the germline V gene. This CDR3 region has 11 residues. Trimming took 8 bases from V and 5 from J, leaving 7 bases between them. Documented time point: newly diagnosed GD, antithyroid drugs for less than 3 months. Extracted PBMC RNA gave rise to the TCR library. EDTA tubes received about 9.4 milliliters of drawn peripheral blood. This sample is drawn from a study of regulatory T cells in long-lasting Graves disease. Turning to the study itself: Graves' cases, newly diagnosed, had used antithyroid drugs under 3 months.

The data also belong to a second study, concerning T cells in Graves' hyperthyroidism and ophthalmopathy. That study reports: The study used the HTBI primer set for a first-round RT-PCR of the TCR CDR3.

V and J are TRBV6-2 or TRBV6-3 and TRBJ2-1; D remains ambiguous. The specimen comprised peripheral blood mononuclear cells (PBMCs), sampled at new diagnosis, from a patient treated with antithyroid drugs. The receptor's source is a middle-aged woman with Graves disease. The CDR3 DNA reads TGTGCCAGCGGGTATGACAATGAGCAGTTCTTC. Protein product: CASGYDNEQFF.